Below are 15 T cell receptor beta chains sequenced from a single sample in a study of T cells after yellow fever vaccination. Each CDR3 protein gets one entry after TCRdb re-called the 5' RACE reads with MiXCR. The top ten clones hold just under 20% of a sample with more than 300,000 distinct CDR3 sequences, 3.5% to 4.5% of them seen once. This specimen was PBMCs, taken 15 days after the yellow fever booster vaccination. The receptors originated from a man aged 18 to 29 who received the YFV17D yellow fever vaccine.

There are many counts of this clonotype. CDR3 amino acids: CSVDQDRGETQYF. The CDR3 DNA follows: TGCAGCGTTGACCAGGACAGGGGAGAGACCCAGTACTTC. The rearrangement links TRBV29-1 to TRBJ2-5, with 9 bases lining up with TRBD1. Trimming took 3 bases from V and 4 from J; bases not matched to a gene: 3. The CDR3 runs 13 residues. Germline CDR1 reads SQVTM; CDR2 reads ANQGSEA.

V and J are TRBV20-1 and TRBJ1-5, with TRBD1 matching over 10 bases. This CDR3 contains 17 residues. V lost 1 base, J lost 0 bases, and 6 bases stayed unmatched. The V gene's germline CDR1 is DFQATT and CDR2 SNEGSKA (reference sequence). DNA for the CDR3: TGCAGTGCTAGAGTCGACAGGGGGCTCATTAGCAATCAGCCCCAGCATTTT. Translation: CSARVDRGLISNQPQHF.

This clonotype has ten or more counts. The chain employs TRBV15 and TRBJ2-5; 7 bases align to TRBD1. This CDR3 is 15 amino acids long. CDR1 and CDR2 from the germline V gene are LNHNV and YYDKDF (reference sequence). V lost 0 bases and J lost 4; bases outside the gene matches: 5. CDR3 in amino acids: CATSRDPGGRETQYF. DNA of the CDR3: TGTGCCACCAGCAGAGATCCAGGGGGACGAGAGACCCAGTACTTC.

This clonotype was counted many times. The rearrangement uses TRBV12-3 or TRBV12-4 and TRBJ1-1; the D gene is possibly TRBD1 (6 bases). V shed 6 bases and J shed 1 base, with 15 bases lying between them. The CDR3 has 15 amino acids. CDR3 loop: CASSVFGTSNTEAFF. CDR3 coding DNA: TGTGCCAGCAGCGTATTCGGGACATCGAACACTGAAGCTTTCTTT.

This clonotype was counted a few times. The chain joins TRBV29-1 to TRBJ1-1; tentative D call: TRBD1 (6 bases). V lost 5 bases and J lost 1, with 11 bases in between. CDR3 size: 13 residues. In germline, CDR1 is SQVTM, CDR2 ANQGSEA. In DNA, the CDR3 is TGCAGCGTTTCTGGGGGGGCGAACACTGAAGCTTTCTTT. Its protein product is CSVSGGANTEAFF.

This clonotype showed up many times. The chain joins TRBV12-3 or TRBV12-4 to TRBJ1-1; weak D call: TRBD1 (5 bases). V dropped 3 bases and J dropped 10 bases, with 12 bases sitting between them. The CDR3 has 12 residues. Here the CDR3 reads CASSFLEGRAFF. DNA for the CDR3: TGTGCCAGCAGTTTTTTGGAGGGACGAGCTTTCTTT.

The V call is TRBV7-2, the J call TRBJ2-5, with D possibly matching TRBD1 (6 bases). CDR1 and CDR2 from the germline V gene are SGHTA and FQGNSA. The CDR3 runs to 15 residues. Deletions cut 1 base from V and 4 bases from J, with 13 bases between. This CDR3 reads CASSLGGRGGETQYF. CDR3 DNA sequence: TGTGCCAGCAGCTTAGGGGGGCGCGGTGGAGAGACCCAGTACTTC.

This clonotype was recorded many times. The rearrangement links TRBV10-3 to TRBJ2-6; no reliable D call. From germline, CDR1 is ENHRY and CDR2 SYGVKD. The CDR3 spans 13 residues. Trimming stripped 8 bases from V and 3 bases from J, with 8 bases between. CDR3 loop: CAIEQVGANVLTF. The CDR3 DNA is TGTGCCATCGAGCAGGTTGGGGCCAACGTCCTGACTTTC.

This clonotype has ten or more counts. V is TRBV12-3 or TRBV12-4 and J is TRBJ2-3, with 9 bases fitting TRBD2. V dropped 4 bases and J dropped 6; count of bases not matched to a gene: 5. The CDR3 is made up of 14 amino acids. The CDR3 DNA reads as TGTGCCAGCAGTTCCGCGGGGGGGCCTGATACGCAGTATTTT. Translation: CASSSAGGPDTQYF.

This clonotype appeared many times. The V call is TRBV11-2, the J call TRBJ2-5; the D gene is possibly TRBD1 (5 bases). Germline V gene data show CDR1 as SGHAT and CDR2 as FQNNGV. Deletions cut 4 bases from V and 4 bases from J, with 10 bases between. This CDR3 is built from 13 residues. This chain's CDR3 is CASSSAGRETQYF. The DNA of the CDR3 is TGTGCCAGCAGCTCAGCAGGGCGAGAGACCCAGTACTTC.

This clonotype was detected many times. The chain employs TRBV15 and TRBJ2-4; TRBD1 aligns across 9 bases. Per the germline V gene, CDR1 is LNHNV and CDR2 is YYDKDF (reference sequence). V dropped 1 base and J dropped 7; count of bases not matched to a gene: 2. CDR3 size: 14 residues. The CDR3 DNA is TGTGCCACCAGCAGAGTAGACAGGGGGAACATTCAGTACTTC. Encoded protein: CATSRVDRGNIQYF.

In this sample, this clonotype turned up many times. V is TRBV6-5 and J is TRBJ2-2; unclear D gene. This CDR3 spans 13 amino acids. V shed 4 bases and J shed 6 bases, with 9 bases lying between them. Germline CDR1 MNHEY, CDR2 SVGAGI. CDR3 sequence (DNA): TGTGCCAGCAGTTCGACATCCTCCGGGGAGCTGTTTTTT. Translation gives CASSSTSSGELFF.

The chain links TRBV5-4 to TRBJ2-5; no reliable D call. V lost 2 bases, J lost 4 bases, and 12 bases lay in between. CDR1 and CDR2 (germline): SGHNT, YYREEE (reference sequence). The CDR3 has 14 amino acids. This CDR3 is CASSFSLGSETQYF. CDR3 sequence (DNA): TGTGCCAGCAGCTTTTCCTTGGGTTCAGAGACCCAGTACTTC.

This clonotype was seen more than once but under ten times. The CDR3 DNA follows: TGTGCCAGCAGTCCGGAGGGGGGGGGGCCCTACAATGAGCAGTTCTTC. Its protein product is CASSPEGGGPYNEQFF. The chain is built from TRBV7-6 and TRBJ2-1, with D perhaps TRBD2 (7 bases). This CDR3 has 16 residues. Germline V lookup: CDR1 SGHVS, CDR2 FNYEAQ. Trimming took off 6 bases at V and 2 bases at J, with 17 bases between the two ends.

This clonotype was detected a few times. V and J are TRBV5-1 and TRBJ1-3; D is unclear. Germline V gene data show CDR1 as SGHRS and CDR2 as YFSETQ. V was clipped by 7 bases and J by 0 bases, with 11 bases between them. CDR3 length: 14 amino acids. The CDR3 nucleotides read TGCGCCAGCCACCGGGGAAGCTCTGGAAACACCATATATTTT. This gives the protein CASHRGSSGNTIYF.